This TCR beta chain was profiled in a study of Tregs in tolerant kidney transplant recipients (dated by TCRdb to the late 2010s). Study-wide context: The study used TCRbeta sequencing to identify donor-specific regulatory T cells before combined kidney and bone marrow transplantation, then tracked those cells after transplant.

Trimming at the junction amounts to 2 bases on V and 10 bases on J, and the germline ends lie 18 bases apart. Taken from cysteine to phenylalanine, the CDR3 has 15 residues. Left in the record is the CDR3 DNA by itself, 45 bases read in frame from the first base. For TCRbeta CDR3 sequencing, genomic DNA from the sorted cells was extracted using the QIAGEN DNeasy Blood and Tissue Kit. High-throughput TCRbeta CDR3 sequencing, which included PCR amplification with bias correction and internal controls, was done commercially through immunoSEQ. As for how the authors treated the data: Unique productive TCRbeta sequences were defined by CDR3 nucleotide sequence where primers matched, otherwise by CDR3 amino acid sequence with Vbeta and Jbeta genes. To correct sorting error, sequences shared between sorted populations at a frequency ratio of 2:1 or less were removed; the rest were assigned to the higher population. Donor-reactive sequences were defined as at least 5-fold expanded in CFSE-low cells versus unstimulated cells, with frequency of at least 0.01% in CFSE-low cells. Repertoire divergence was quantified by Jensen-Shannon divergence using the top 100 TCRbeta sequences ranked by frequency. For samples with multiple sequencing runs, sorting error was corrected separately for each run before the runs were pooled. TCRdb's version of the immuneACCESS table is confined to in-frame rearrangements and falls short of the full clone set. An unresolved V gene accounts for under half of the shortfall where checked; the remainder is of unknown origin. V and J calls and clone size are those listed in that table; D and trimming were worked out from the DNA. This sample comprises 20,000 to 25,000 clones, roughly 80% of them detected only once. In total, the top ten clones hold about 23% of the sample.

About this clone: The clone's antigen remains unknown. Per-nucleotide qualities are absent, and no much larger clonotype sits a single base away.

General findings and caveats noted by the study authors: For some patients, the PCR primers changed as time went on, which meant samples from those patients could not be compared with one another at the nucleotide level. Expanding Tregs with activated donor B cells appeared to identify the most biologically relevant and donor-specific TCRbeta repertoire. Although technical replication error seemed to be minimal, the question of biological reproducibility was not addressed directly. The study was constrained by small patient numbers, and validation of the findings is required in larger populations and under other immunosuppression protocols. In tolerant patients, the expansion of donor-specific Tregs was greater than global Treg expansion, suggesting that the expansion was antigen-driven rather than nonspecific.

The intended sense of this specimen's time point label: 6 months after combined kidney and bone marrow transplant. The transplants used related donors with nonmyeloablative bone marrow transplantation, and mixed chimerism in the human trials was transient. Unstimulated Tregs (CD4+CD25+CD127-), CD4+ non-Tregs (CD4+CD25-), CD4 and CD8 cells were FACS-sorted from thawed PBMCs. The patients were 4 recipients of combined kidney and bone marrow transplants from the ITN036ST trial, and samples were available only for these trial subjects. Healthy control blood was separated into PBMCs by Ficoll density gradient and cryopreserved, and patient PBMCs were collected both before and after transplant.

The receptor was derived from a human patient who received a combined kidney and bone marrow transplant. Following transplantation, part of the T cell population may be supplied by the graft donor rather than the patient. This specimen was CD8+ T cells from blood (PBMCs), taken 6 months after the transplant. Rearrangement joined TRBV6-7 to TRBJ2-1, with the identity of the D gene unclear. TRBV6-7 counts as an open reading frame of uncertain function. The DNA sequence is as follows: TGTGCCAGCAGTTACCCAAACTTCCCACCCAGGGAGCAGTTCTTC. This sequence encodes CASSYPNFPPREQFF.